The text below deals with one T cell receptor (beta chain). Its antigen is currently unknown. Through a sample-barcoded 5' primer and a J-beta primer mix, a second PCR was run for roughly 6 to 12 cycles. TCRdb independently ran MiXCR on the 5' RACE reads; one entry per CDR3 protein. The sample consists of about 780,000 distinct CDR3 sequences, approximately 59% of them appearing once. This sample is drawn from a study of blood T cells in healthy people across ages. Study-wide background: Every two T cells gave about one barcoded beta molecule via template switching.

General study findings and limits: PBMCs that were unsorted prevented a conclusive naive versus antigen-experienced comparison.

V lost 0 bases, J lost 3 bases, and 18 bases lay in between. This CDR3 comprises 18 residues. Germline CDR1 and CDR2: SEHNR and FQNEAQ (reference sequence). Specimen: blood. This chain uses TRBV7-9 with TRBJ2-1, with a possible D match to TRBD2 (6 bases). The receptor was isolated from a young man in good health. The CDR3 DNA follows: TGTGCCAGCAGCTTAGCTTTGGCGGGGCAGCGCCTCTACAATGAGCAGTTCTTC. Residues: CASSLALAGQRLYNEQFF.